By proportion, the clone carrying this T cell receptor beta chain is medium-sized. One end of the junction does not line up with germline, which may come from a read error. Germline V gene lookup returns CDR1 ENHRY and CDR2 SYGVKD. The CDR3 consists of 17 residues. This entry comes from a study of PD-L1 blockade in urothelial cancer. Study-wide background: Median tumor clonality was approximately 0.096, with T cell proportion 0.097 to 0.1.

Quantities of FFPE tumor DNA were measured with amplified housekeeping genes. The repertoire was sequenced with immunoSEQ multiplex PCR; TCRdb's copy has only in-frame clones and lacks some. The sample carries 2,500 to 3,000 clones, roughly a third recorded once. The rearrangement uses TRBV10-3 and TRBJ1-2, with D tentatively TRBD1 (6 bases). This receptor was taken from a man aged 65-85 years with urothelial cancer. The material was tumor tissue, obtained before atezolizumab (anti-PD-L1) treatment. The CDR3: CANSSTLEGGKTDGYTF. DNA of the CDR3: TGTGCCAACAGTTCGACCCTGGAGGGGGGGAAAACCGATGGCTACACCTTC.